This TCR beta chain was identified in a study of T-cell reconstitution after alpha-beta-depleted transplantation in children. The TCRbeta library incorporated unique molecular identifiers. TCRdb re-called the PCR reads with MiXCR, one entry per CDR3 protein. Found here are about 370,000 distinct CDR3 sequences, about 20% of them singletons; the top ten hold about 3.8%. This clonotype was counted a few times. CDR1 is SGHDT and CDR2 is YYEEEE in the germline V gene. The CDR3 sequence is 17 residues long. The V end lost 0 bases, the J end lost 0 bases, and 16 bases lay between the germline ends. Sequencing was performed on PBMCs from the stem cell graft donor, taken from the stem cell graft. The clonotype was recovered from a human donor who donated a stem cell graft to a child with acute myeloid leukemia. The chain couples TRBV5-6 to TRBJ2-7; perhaps D is TRBD1 or TRBD2 (5 bases each). CDR3 nucleotides: TGTGCCAGCAGCTTGGTAGCGACAGCGATGGGCTCCTACGAGCAGTACTTC. Protein sequence: CASSLVATAMGSYEQYF.